The clone carrying this TCR beta chain was counted many times. Its antigen remains unidentified. The data belong to a study of beta chain features in type 1 diabetes. As every portion of the isolated RNA was reverse transcribed, the sequencing read expressed TCRB transcripts. The assay was immunoSEQ multiplex PCR, and TCRdb's table has in-frame clones only and misses some. The profile covers under 200,000 clones, with 8.1% appearing a single time and about 0.6% taken by the ten largest. Study-wide results and limits: Diminished insertions and augmented deletions at VDJ junctions characterized type 1 diabetes patients. It was among patients, rather than healthy donors, that naive, central memory and Treg TCRB repertoires appeared more similar.

Populations isolated by sorting all had purity greater than 95%. Germline CDR1 and CDR2: SGHTA and FQGNSA. The length of the CDR3 is 13 residues. The chain joins TRBV7-2 to TRBJ2-6; D is unresolved. The sequenced material came from central memory CD4+ T cells from blood. This receptor was identified in a man between 18 and 35 years old in good health. As DNA, the CDR3 is TGTGCTAGCTCCTACTCTGGGGCCAACGTCCTGACTTTC. This translates into CASSYSGANVLTF.